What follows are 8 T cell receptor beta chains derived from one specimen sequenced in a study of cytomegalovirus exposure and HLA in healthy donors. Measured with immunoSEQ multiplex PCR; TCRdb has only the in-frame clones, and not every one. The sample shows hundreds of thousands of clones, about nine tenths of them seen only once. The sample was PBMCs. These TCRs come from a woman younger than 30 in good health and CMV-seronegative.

The CDR3: CASSLGQGASDTQYF. CDR3 coding DNA: TGTGCCAGCAGCTTAGGACAGGGGGCCTCAGATACGCAGTATTTT. The chain joins TRBV11-2 to TRBJ2-3, with TRBD1 identical over 10 bases. The CDR3 is 15 amino acids. Per germline, CDR1 SGHAT and CDR2 FQNNGV. V lost 1 base, J lost 4 bases, and 2 bases stayed unmatched.

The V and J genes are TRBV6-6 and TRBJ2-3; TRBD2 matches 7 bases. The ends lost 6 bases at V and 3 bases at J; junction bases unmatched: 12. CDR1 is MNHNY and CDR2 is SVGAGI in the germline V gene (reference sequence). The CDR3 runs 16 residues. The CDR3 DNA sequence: TGTGCCAGCAGCTTCCCGGGGATGGGGGGGACAGATACGCAGTATTTT. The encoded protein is CASSFPGMGGTDTQYF.

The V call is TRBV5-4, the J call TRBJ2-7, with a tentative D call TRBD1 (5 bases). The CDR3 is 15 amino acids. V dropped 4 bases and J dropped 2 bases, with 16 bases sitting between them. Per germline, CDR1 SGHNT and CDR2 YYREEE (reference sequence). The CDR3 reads CASSTTRAPPYEQYF. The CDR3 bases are TGTGCCAGCAGCACCACCAGGGCACCCCCCTACGAGCAGTACTTC.

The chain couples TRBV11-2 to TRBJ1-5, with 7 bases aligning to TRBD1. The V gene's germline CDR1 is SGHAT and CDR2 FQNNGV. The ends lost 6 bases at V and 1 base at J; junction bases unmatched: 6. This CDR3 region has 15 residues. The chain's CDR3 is CASRDLRGSNQPQHF. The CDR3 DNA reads TGTGCCAGCAGGGACCTCAGGGGGAGCAATCAGCCCCAGCATTTT.

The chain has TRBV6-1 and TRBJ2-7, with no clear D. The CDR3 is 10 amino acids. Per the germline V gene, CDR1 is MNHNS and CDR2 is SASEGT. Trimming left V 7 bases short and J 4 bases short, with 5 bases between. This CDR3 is CASMRYEQYF. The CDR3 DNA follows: TGTGCCAGCATGCGATACGAGCAGTACTTC.

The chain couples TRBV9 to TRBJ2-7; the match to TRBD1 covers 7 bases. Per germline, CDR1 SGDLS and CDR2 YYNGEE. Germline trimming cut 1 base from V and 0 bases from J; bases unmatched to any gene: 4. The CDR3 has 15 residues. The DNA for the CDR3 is TGTGCCAGCAGCGTACAAACAGGGGACTCCTACGAGCAGTACTTC. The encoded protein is CASSVQTGDSYEQYF.

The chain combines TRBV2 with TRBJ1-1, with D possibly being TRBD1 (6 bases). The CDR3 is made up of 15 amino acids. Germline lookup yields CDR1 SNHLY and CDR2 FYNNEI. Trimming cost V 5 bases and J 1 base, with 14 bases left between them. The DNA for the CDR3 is TGTGCCAGCAGTCTCGAAGGGACACCGAACACTGAAGCTTTCTTT. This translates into CASSLEGTPNTEAFF.

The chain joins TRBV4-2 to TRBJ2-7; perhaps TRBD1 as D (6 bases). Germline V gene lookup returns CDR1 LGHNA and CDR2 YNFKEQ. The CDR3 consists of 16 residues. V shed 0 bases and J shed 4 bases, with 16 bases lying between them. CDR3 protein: CASSQEAGETPYEQYF. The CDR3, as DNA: TGTGCCAGCAGCCAAGAAGCAGGGGAAACCCCTTACGAGCAGTACTTC.